The rows below give T cell receptor beta chains drawn from one sample of a study of blood T cells in healthy people across ages. Via MiXCR, TCRdb re-called the 5' RACE reads, giving one row per CDR3 protein. The table has fewer than 750,000 distinct CDR3 sequences, more than 45% seen once. The sample comprised blood. Receptors were obtained from an elderly woman in good health. CDR3s include the opening cysteine and the closing phenylalanine or tryptophan. D genes are given only for firm matches. Not every row has a clone size; where given, it reads once, few, many or a size class.

clone_size j_call cdr3_length v_call d_call cdr3_aa cdr3_nt
NA TRBJ1-2 14 TRBV5-1 NA CASSTTQGRDGYTF TGCGCCAGCAGCACCACACAGGGTCGCGATGGCTACACCTTC
few TRBJ2-2 12 TRBV29-1 NA CSVGQNSGELFF TGCAGCGTTGGACAGAATTCCGGGGAGCTGTTTTTT
NA TRBJ1-4 14 TRBV7-2 NA CASSLQATNEKLFF TGTGCCAGCAGCTTACAGGCAACTAATGAAAAACTGTTTTTT
many TRBJ2-1 14 TRBV20-1 TRBD2 CSARTSDHYNEQFF TGCAGTGCTAGGACTAGCGATCACTACAATGAGCAGTTCTTC
many TRBJ2-1 11 TRBV12-3/TRBV12-4 NA CASSLRQKQFF TGTGCCAGCAGTTTACGACAGAAGCAGTTCTTC
NA TRBJ2-7 14 TRBV29-1 NA CSVVDREFPYEQYF TGCAGCGTTGTGGATCGGGAATTTCCCTACGAGCAGTACTTC
NA TRBJ2-7 13 TRBV6-6 NA CASSPPGWETQYF TGTGCCAGCAGTCCGCCTGGATGGGAGACTCAGTACTTC
many TRBJ1-1 14 TRBV5-1 NA CASSQTALNTEAFF TGCGCCAGCAGCCAGACAGCTTTGAACACTGAAGCTTTCTTT
many TRBJ2-7 16 TRBV11-2 TRBD1 CASSKRWGQGPYEQYF TGTGCCAGCAGCAAGAGGTGGGGACAGGGTCCCTACGAGCAGTACTTC
NA TRBJ2-5 15 TRBV20-1 TRBD2 CSAGLAGGIEEAQYF TGCAGTGCAGGACTAGCGGGAGGGATTGAAGAGGCCCAGTACTTC
many TRBJ2-7 15 TRBV28 TRBD2 CASLEREVGYNEQYF TGTGCCAGCCTTGAACGGGAGGTAGGGTACAATGAGCAGTACTTC
NA TRBJ2-5 15 TRBV3-1 TRBD1 CASRGTASHSGTQYF TGTGCCAGCAGGGGGACAGCCTCTCATTCGGGGACCCAGTACTTC
few TRBJ1-1 15 TRBV12-3/TRBV12-4 NA CASSPGGGLVTEAFF TGTGCCAGCTCCCCGGGGGGGGGCTTAGTCACTGAAGCTTTCTTT
NA TRBJ2-1 14 TRBV30 NA CAWSSGNSYNEQFF TGTGCCTGGAGTTCTGGGAACTCCTACAATGAGCAGTTCTTC
once TRBJ2-2 16 TRBV5-1 NA CASSPGAQLNTGELFF TGCGCCAGCAGCCCGGGGGCCCAACTGAACACCGGGGAGCTGTTTTTT
many TRBJ2-1 19 TRBV5-1 TRBD2 CASSLVGTSGGQDYNEQFF TGCGCCAGCAGCTTGGTAGGGACTAGCGGGGGTCAGGACTACAATGAGCAGTTCTTC
few TRBJ2-1 13 TRBV5-1 NA CASAETTCNEQFF TGCGCCAGCGCCGAGACCACCTGCAATGAGCAGTTCTTC
many TRBJ1-2 14 TRBV12-3/TRBV12-4 TRBD1 CASTRTGEGGGYTF TGTGCCAGCACCAGGACAGGGGAAGGAGGTGGCTACACCTTC
NA TRBJ2-5 16 TRBV20-1 TRBD2 CSARLLTSGGAQTQYF TGCAGTGCTAGACTGCTAACTAGCGGGGGGGCCCAGACCCAGTACTTC
few TRBJ2-2 16 TRBV12-3/TRBV12-4 TRBD1 CASSPQTGFVTGELFF TGTGCCAGCAGTCCCCAGACAGGGTTTGTCACCGGGGAGCTGTTTTTT
NA TRBJ2-1 13 TRBV29-1 TRBD2 CSPVLADYNEQFF TGCAGCCCCGTACTAGCGGATTACAATGAGCAGTTCTTC
few TRBJ2-5 13 TRBV12-3/TRBV12-4 NA CASKRGLQETQYF TGTGCCAGCAAACGGGGGCTCCAAGAGACCCAGTACTTC
NA TRBJ1-1 14 TRBV4-2 NA CASSQVDRDWKAFF TGTGCCAGCAGCCAAGTGGATCGCGACTGGAAAGCTTTCTTT
NA TRBJ2-7 16 TRBV14 NA CASSQGTYDNSYEQYF TGTGCCAGCAGCCAAGGGACGTATGATAACTCCTACGAGCAGTACTTC
once TRBJ2-5 15 TRBV11-1 TRBD2 CASSTGTSGYNEQYF TGTGCCAGCAGCACCGGGACTAGCGGTTACAATGAGCAGTACTTC
many TRBJ2-7 14 TRBV3-1 NA CASSRVTGTYEQYF TGTGCCAGCAGTAGGGTAACGGGTACGTACGAGCAGTACTTC
NA TRBJ2-1 14 TRBV20-1 TRBD2 CSADASGGAAEQFF TGCAGTGCTGATGCTAGCGGGGGGGCCGCTGAGCAGTTCTTC
NA TRBJ2-1 16 TRBV27 NA CASSLNGAPNPNEQFF TGTGCCAGCAGTTTAAATGGGGCCCCTAACCCCAATGAGCAGTTCTTC
once TRBJ2-5 15 TRBV7-9 TRBD2 CASSLFLAAYNEQYF TGTGCCAGCAGCTTATTCCTAGCGGCATACAATGAGCAGTACTTC
many TRBJ2-3 15 TRBV24-1 NA CATQGRAPLADTQYF TGTGCCACCCAGGGCAGGGCCCCCCTGGCAGATACGCAGTATTTT
many TRBJ1-5 15 TRBV12-3/TRBV12-4 NA CASSSGGGPNQPQHF TGTGCCAGCAGTTCGGGGGGTGGACCTAATCAGCCCCAGCATTTT
NA TRBJ2-7 14 TRBV29-1 NA CSVQLGPLSYEQYF TGCAGCGTCCAGCTGGGGCCCCTCTCCTACGAGCAGTACTTC
NA TRBJ2-5 13 TRBV29-1 NA CSVEGAYQETQYF TGCAGCGTTGAAGGGGCGTACCAAGAGACCCAGTACTTC
NA TRBJ2-7 14 TRBV12-3/TRBV12-4 NA CASSVVGGPYEQYF TGTGCCAGCAGTGTAGTGGGAGGCCCCTACGAGCAGTACTTC
many TRBJ2-3 17 TRBV27 TRBD2 CASSFRVTSGGLDTQYF TGTGCCAGCAGTTTTAGGGTTACTAGCGGGGGTTTAGATACGCAGTATTTT
NA TRBJ2-7 14 TRBV3-1 NA CASSQAGSLGEQYF TGTGCCAGCAGCCAAGCTGGATCCCTGGGCGAGCAGTACTTC
NA TRBJ2-5 15 TRBV7-2 NA CASSSLSRGSETQYF TGTGCCAGCAGCTCACTGAGCAGGGGCTCGGAGACCCAGTACTTC
NA TRBJ2-5 15 TRBV3-1 NA CASSQELQSYKEQYF TGTGCCAGCAGCCAAGAGCTGCAGTCCTACAAGGAGCAGTACTTC
NA TRBJ2-2 16 TRBV14 TRBD1 CASSFWTGSSTGELFF TGTGCCAGCAGCTTTTGGACAGGGTCGAGCACCGGGGAGCTGTTTTTT
NA TRBJ2-1 16 TRBV7-3 TRBD2 CASSLASGGYYNEQFF TGTGCCAGCAGCTTGGCTAGCGGGGGTTACTACAATGAGCAGTTCTTC
once TRBJ2-2 16 TRBV9 NA CASSVAPISNTGELFF TGTGCCAGCAGCGTAGCCCCTATATCGAACACCGGGGAGCTGTTTTTT
NA TRBJ1-5 15 TRBV10-3 TRBD1 CAISATGDGDQPQHF TGTGCCATCAGTGCTACAGGGGACGGAGATCAGCCCCAGCATTTT
few TRBJ2-1 17 TRBV7-7 TRBD1 CASSFSYGTGGNNEQFF TGTGCCAGCAGCTTTTCATACGGGACAGGGGGTAACAATGAGCAGTTCTTC
NA TRBJ2-1 17 TRBV10-3 TRBD2 CAISEWGTSGSGDEQFF TGTGCCATCAGTGAGTGGGGGACTAGCGGGAGTGGGGATGAGCAGTTCTTC
many TRBJ2-1 15 TRBV5-5 TRBD1 CASSHSGTGWDEQFF TGTGCCAGCAGCCACTCCGGGACAGGGTGGGATGAGCAGTTCTTC
NA TRBJ1-1 14 TRBV5-8 NA CASSDYRLNTEAFF TGTGCCAGCAGCGATTACAGATTGAACACTGAAGCTTTCTTT
NA TRBJ1-2 13 TRBV2 TRBD1 CASTGQGAHGYTF TGTGCCAGCACGGGACAGGGGGCTCATGGCTACACCTTC
NA TRBJ2-4 13 TRBV3-1 NA CASSHSAKNIQYF TGTGCCAGCAGCCACTCTGCCAAAAACATTCAGTACTTC
NA TRBJ1-5 17 TRBV10-3 TRBD1 CAISEGLRTGVDQPQHF TGTGCCATCAGTGAGGGGTTACGGACAGGGGTGGATCAGCCCCAGCATTTT
many TRBJ2-5 14 TRBV7-9 TRBD1 CASSQGTGQETQYF TGTGCCAGCAGCCAAGGGACAGGCCAAGAGACCCAGTACTTC
NA TRBJ2-7 13 TRBV6-6 NA CASSGAQSYEQYF TGTGCCAGCAGCGGTGCCCAGAGCTACGAGCAGTACTTC
few TRBJ2-3 14 TRBV11-2 NA CASSFNAEPDTQYF TGTGCCAGCAGCTTTAATGCGGAGCCAGATACGCAGTATTTT